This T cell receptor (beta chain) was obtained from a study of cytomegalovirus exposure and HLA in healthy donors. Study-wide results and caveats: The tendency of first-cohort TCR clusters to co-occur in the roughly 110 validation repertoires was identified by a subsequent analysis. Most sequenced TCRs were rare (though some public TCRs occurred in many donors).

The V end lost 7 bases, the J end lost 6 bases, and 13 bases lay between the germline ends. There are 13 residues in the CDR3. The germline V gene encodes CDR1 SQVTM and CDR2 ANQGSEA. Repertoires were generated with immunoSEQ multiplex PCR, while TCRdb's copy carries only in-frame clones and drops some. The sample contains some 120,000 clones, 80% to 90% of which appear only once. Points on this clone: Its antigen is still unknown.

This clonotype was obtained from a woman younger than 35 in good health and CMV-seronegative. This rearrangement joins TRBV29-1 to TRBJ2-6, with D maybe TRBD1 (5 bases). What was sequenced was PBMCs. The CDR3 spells CSGAGPEANVLTF. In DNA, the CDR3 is TGCAGCGGGGCAGGGCCGGAGGCCAACGTCCTGACTTTC.